This entry describes one T cell receptor beta chain. What it binds is unknown. This entry belongs to a study of monozygotic twins with cystic fibrosis. Study-wide results and caveats: Unrelated CF individuals shared fewer identical clonotypes than monozygotic CF twins.

Germline CDR1 MNHEY, CDR2 SMNVEV (reference sequence). The CDR3 extends over 16 amino acids. V was clipped by 5 bases and J by 1 base, with 17 bases between them. Clones were sequenced by immunoSEQ multiplex PCR, and TCRdb holds only the in-frame ones, with some missing. The sample lists over 20,000 clones, 91% seen once, with about 0.31% in the top ten. Material for sequencing was blood. The chain uses TRBV27 and TRBJ2-5; weak D call: TRBD2 (6 bases). This receptor was taken from a girl aged 2-15 years with cystic fibrosis. CDR3 DNA sequence: TGTGCCAGCAGTCCTTATTCCGGGACTCGCCAAGAGACCCAGTACTTC. This sequence encodes CASSPYSGTRQETQYF.